The rows below give T cell receptor beta chains drawn from one sample of a study of blood T cells in healthy people across ages. Via MiXCR, TCRdb re-called the 5' RACE reads, giving one row per CDR3 protein. The sample shows 750,000 or so distinct CDR3 sequences, roughly 25% of them seen only once. These same data were also listed under a study on T cells of mothers and their children.

Input material: blood. Receptors originate from a boy younger than 18 in good health. The CDR3 runs from the conserved cysteine through the conserved F or W. The D gene is left open where the match is weak. A clone size is listed for some rows: how often the clone was seen (once, few, many), or a class if it is expanded.

16	few	NA	TRBV24-1	TRBJ2-1	CATSDFSGQYRDEQFF	TGTGCCACCAGTGATTTCTCCGGACAGTATCGGGATGAGCAGTTCTTC
19	few	TRBD2	TRBV12-3/TRBV12-4	TRBJ2-6	CASSFAGLAGPSGANVLTF	TGTGCCAGCAGTTTTGCCGGACTAGCGGGCCCCTCTGGGGCCAACGTCCTGACTTTC
16	few	TRBD2	TRBV20-1	TRBJ2-3	CSASKPREGVGDTQYF	TGCAGTGCTTCCAAGCCACGGGAGGGAGTTGGAGATACGCAGTATTTT
13	few	TRBD1	TRBV10-3	TRBJ1-2	CAIGTGGAYGYTF	TGTGCCATCGGGACAGGGGGCGCCTATGGCTACACCTTC
12	few	NA	TRBV15	TRBJ2-1	CATSRVNNEQFF	TGTGCCACCAGCAGAGTTAACAATGAGCAGTTCTTC
16	NA	NA	TRBV13	TRBJ1-4	CASSHDGQRVGGKLFF	TGTGCCAGCAGCCACGACGGACAGCGCGTAGGTGGAAAACTGTTTTTT
16	NA	NA	TRBV11-2	TRBJ1-4	CASSFPTGSKPEKLFF	TGTGCCAGCAGCTTCCCCACAGGGTCCAAACCTGAAAAACTGTTTTTT
15	NA	TRBD2	TRBV5-1	TRBJ2-5	CASSLTGGFLETQYF	TGCGCCAGCAGCTTAACGGGAGGGTTTTTAGAGACCCAGTACTTC
13	few	NA	TRBV6-2/TRBV6-3	TRBJ2-7	CASSYTLGDEQYF	TGTGCCAGCAGTTACACTCTTGGGGACGAGCAGTACTTC
12	NA	NA	TRBV27	TRBJ2-3	CASSAGTDAQYF	TGTGCCAGCAGTGCAGGCACAGATGCGCAGTATTTT
13	NA	NA	TRBV7-9	TRBJ2-3	CASSSAFTDTQYF	TGTGCCAGCAGCTCCGCGTTCACAGATACGCAGTATTTT
13	many	NA	TRBV13	TRBJ2-5	CASSLGIQETQYF	TGCGCCAGCAGCTTGGGGATCCAAGAGACCCAGTACTTC
12	NA	NA	TRBV11-2	TRBJ2-3	CASSDGPDTQYF	TGTGCCAGCAGCGACGGTCCAGATACGCAGTATTTT
15	NA	NA	TRBV5-1	TRBJ1-1	CASSLVTGWGTEAFF	TGCGCTAGCAGCTTGGTAACAGGGTGGGGTACTGAAGCTTTCTTT
15	few	TRBD1	TRBV12-3/TRBV12-4	TRBJ2-1	CASSGPGQGNNEQFF	TGTGCCAGCAGCGGTCCGGGACAGGGCAACAATGAGCAGTTCTTC
14	few	NA	TRBV29-1	TRBJ1-2	CSVVPELGTHGYTF	TGCAGTGTTGTGCCTGAACTTGGGACGCATGGCTACACCTTC
14	NA	TRBD1	TRBV6-2/TRBV6-3	TRBJ2-7	CASRRWTGVHEQYF	TGTGCCAGCAGACGATGGACAGGGGTCCACGAGCAGTACTTC
16	NA	NA	TRBV29-1	TRBJ2-3	CSVAINKIQGPDTQYF	TGCAGCGTCGCCATCAACAAAATCCAGGGACCTGATACGCAGTATTTT
15	few	NA	TRBV18	TRBJ1-1	CASSPLTGLNTEAFF	TGTGCCAGCTCACCGTTGACCGGACTGAACACTGAAGCTTTCTTT
11	few	NA	TRBV20-1	TRBJ2-2	CSARRRGELFF	TGCAGTGCTAGACGGAGGGGAGAGCTGTTTTTT
12	NA	NA	TRBV3-1	TRBJ2-7	CASSQVGDEQYF	TGTGCCAGCAGCCAAGTGGGGGACGAGCAGTACTTC
15	NA	TRBD2	TRBV12-3/TRBV12-4	TRBJ2-1	CASRRTSGGYNEQFF	TGTGCCAGCAGGCGGACTAGCGGAGGTTACAATGAGCAGTTCTTC
13	NA	NA	TRBV6-5	TRBJ1-3	CASSYSRENTIYF	TGTGCCAGCAGTTACAGCCGGGAAAACACCATATATTTT
13	once	NA	TRBV6-1	TRBJ2-5	CASSLWASETQYF	TGTGCCAGCAGTTTATGGGCCAGTGAGACCCAGTACTTC
16	NA	TRBD2	TRBV27	TRBJ2-1	CASSLDWREGYNEQFF	TGTGCCAGCAGTTTAGATTGGCGGGAGGGGTACAATGAGCAGTTCTTC
15	NA	TRBD1	TRBV29-1	TRBJ1-1	CSVQDGRTGDTEAFF	TGCAGCGTCCAGGACGGCAGGACAGGGGACACTGAAGCTTTCTTT
15	NA	NA	TRBV12-3/TRBV12-4	TRBJ2-2	CASSSREAAAGELFF	TGTGCCAGCAGTTCCAGGGAGGCCGCCGCCGGGGAGCTGTTTTTT
15	many	NA	TRBV7-2	TRBJ2-5	CASNPTGWHQETQYF	TGTGCCAGCAACCCGACAGGCTGGCACCAAGAGACCCAGTACTTC
16	NA	TRBD2	TRBV2	TRBJ2-1	CASITGLAGKYNEQFF	TGTGCCAGCATCACAGGACTAGCGGGAAAGTACAATGAGCAGTTCTTC
15	NA	TRBD2	TRBV12-3/TRBV12-4	TRBJ2-3	CASSRAGRGTDTQYF	TGTGCCAGCAGTCGAGCGGGACGGGGCACAGATACGCAGTATTTT
13	few	NA	TRBV3-1	TRBJ1-2	CASSPLGVYGYTF	TGTGCCAGCAGCCCCCTCGGCGTTTATGGCTACACCTTC
11	NA	NA	TRBV29-1	TRBJ2-1	CSVVTYNEQFF	TGCAGCGTGGTTACCTACAATGAGCAGTTCTTC
14	NA	NA	TRBV7-9	TRBJ2-7	CASSLELRSYEQYF	TGTGCCAGCAGCTTAGAGCTTCGCTCCTACGAGCAGTACTTC
16	NA	NA	TRBV5-6	TRBJ2-3	CASSLALPLGGDTQYF	TGTGCCAGCAGCTTGGCCCTCCCTTTGGGCGGAGATACGCAGTATTTT
15	NA	TRBD2	TRBV7-9	TRBJ2-3	CASTQLADYTDTQYF	TGTGCCAGCACGCAACTAGCGGATTACACAGATACGCAGTATTTT
14	NA	NA	TRBV11-2	TRBJ2-3	CASSVYVGTDTQYF	TGTGCCAGCAGCGTTTATGTAGGGACAGATACGCAGTATTTT